The subject of this entry is one TCR beta chain. This clonotype has at least ten counts. Its antigen target is currently unknown. The record has no base qualities; no much larger clone is one base away. These data are taken from a study of early T cells in non-severe SARS-CoV-2 infection (dated by TCRdb to 2020 to 2022). With regard to the full study: Because TCR sequencing was done on bulk RNA from unsorted whole blood, the alpha and beta chains could not be paired. Points the paper makes about the study in general: VDJdb matching was skewed toward anti-spike CD8 responses and likely underestimated virus-specific expansions, missing private and CD4 specificities.

The library was prepared using 5' RACE. The reads were generated on a NextSeq 500. The TCR library protocol attached unique molecular identifiers to individual cDNA molecules to correct for sequencing error and PCR bias. Sequencing covered both TCR alpha and beta chains, and within each sample the abundances of alpha and beta sequences were tightly co-correlated. Under the source paper's analysis protocol: Decombinator V4 was used to perform V gene, J gene and CDR3 annotation of TCR sequences. Expanded TCRs were defined as changing significantly between any two time points under a Poisson model with p below 0.0001. TCR abundances were normalised to the total number of TCRs sequenced per sample and expressed as counts per million. TRAV1-2 paired with TRAJ12, TRAJ20 or TRAJ33 defined MAIT TCRs, while TRAV10 paired with TRAJ18 defined iNKT TCRs. VDJdb, accessed 1 November 2021, was searched for CMV, EBV and SARS-CoV-2 annotated TCRs, excluding TCRs annotated for multiple antigens. The public reads were reprocessed in TCRdb via fastp at Q25 and MiXCR, keeping in-frame beta chains. Every entry covers one CDR3 protein and lists the most common genes and DNA from its rows. TCRdb assigned the V and J calls; the authors' analysis was not used. Here the sample has tens of thousands of distinct CDR3 sequences; roughly 9.7% occur a single time. Approximately 13% of the sample lies in the top ten.

A case-control design nested within a healthcare worker cohort in London, UK, was used, with weekly nasopharyngeal swab PCR tests and blood sampling performed. Healthcare workers were enrolled in the week of the UK lockdown, from 23 to 31 March 2020, and were followed every week for up to roughly 15 weeks. There are 15 amino acids in the CDR3, from cysteine to phenylalanine inclusive. Of all the DNA, just the CDR3 is kept, 45 bases in frame from base 1. Trimming at the junction amounts to 2 bases on V and 5 bases on J, and the germline ends lie 15 bases apart. Looking up the germline V gene (reference sequence) yields CDR1 SGHNT and CDR2 YYREEE.

Recombination connected TRBV5-4 to TRBJ2-3, with the D gene not confidently named. The sample taken for sequencing was whole blood. This sequence originates from an adult who was a healthcare worker with PCR-confirmed SARS-CoV-2 infection or an uninfected control (not recorded which). In nucleotide form, the sequence is TGTGCCAGCAGCTTAGGCCTGAGCACGGGAGATACGCAGTATTTT. Translated, it gives CASSLGLSTGDTQYF.